This record concerns one T cell receptor beta chain sequence. Trimming cost V 4 bases and J 2 bases; bases outside gene matches: 6. CDR1 is KGHSH, CDR2 LQKENI, per germline. The CDR3 sequence is 17 residues long. The data originate from a study of cytomegalovirus exposure and HLA in healthy donors. This PCR relied on a set of 60 Vbeta primers and 13 Jbeta primers. The table came from immunoSEQ multiplex PCR; TCRdb's copy has only in-frame clones and leaves some out. The repertoire consists of 90,000 to 100,000 clones, with over 50% occurring once and the leading ten covering about 3.8%. Source material: PBMCs. The chain uses TRBV18 and TRBJ2-6, with 9 bases matching TRBD1. The receptor was derived from a man in his thirties or forties in good health and CMV-seronegative. The CDR3 loop is CASSLLTGGPGANVLTF. CDR3 nucleotides: TGTGCCAGCTCACTTCTAACAGGGGGCCCTGGGGCCAACGTCCTGACTTTC. The full variable domain, completed using reference TRBV18 and TRBJ2-6, is NAGVMQNPRHLVRRRGQEARLRCSPMKGHSHVYWYRQLPEEGLKFMVYLQKENIIDESGMPKERFSAEFPKEGPSILRIQQVVRGDSAAYFCASSLLTGGPGANVLTFGAGSRLTVL.